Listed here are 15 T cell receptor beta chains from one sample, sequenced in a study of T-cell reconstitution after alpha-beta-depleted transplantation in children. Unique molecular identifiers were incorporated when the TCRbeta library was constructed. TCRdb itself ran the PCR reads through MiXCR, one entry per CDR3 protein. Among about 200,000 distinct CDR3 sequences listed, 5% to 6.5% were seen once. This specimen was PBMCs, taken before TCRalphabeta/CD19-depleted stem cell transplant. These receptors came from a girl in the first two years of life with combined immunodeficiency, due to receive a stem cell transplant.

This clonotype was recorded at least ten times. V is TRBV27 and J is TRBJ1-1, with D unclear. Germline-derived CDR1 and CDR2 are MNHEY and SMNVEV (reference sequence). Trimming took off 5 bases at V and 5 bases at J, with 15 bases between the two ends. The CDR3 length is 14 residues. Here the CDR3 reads CASSARRMGTEAFF. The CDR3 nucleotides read TGTGCCAGCAGTGCCCGACGGATGGGGACTGAAGCTTTCTTT.

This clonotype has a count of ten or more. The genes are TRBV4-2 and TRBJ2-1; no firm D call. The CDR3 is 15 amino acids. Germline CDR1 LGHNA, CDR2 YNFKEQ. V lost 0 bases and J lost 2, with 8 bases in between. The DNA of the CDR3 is TGTGCCAGCAGCCAAGATCGGACCACCTACAATGAGCAGTTCTTC. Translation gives CASSQDRTTYNEQFF.

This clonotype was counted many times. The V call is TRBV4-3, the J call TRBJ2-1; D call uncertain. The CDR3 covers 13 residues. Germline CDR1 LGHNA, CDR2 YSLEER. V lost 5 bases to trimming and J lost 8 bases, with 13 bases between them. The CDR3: CASSSSSFHEQFF. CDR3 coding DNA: TGCGCCAGCAGCTCCTCCTCGTTCCATGAGCAGTTCTTC.

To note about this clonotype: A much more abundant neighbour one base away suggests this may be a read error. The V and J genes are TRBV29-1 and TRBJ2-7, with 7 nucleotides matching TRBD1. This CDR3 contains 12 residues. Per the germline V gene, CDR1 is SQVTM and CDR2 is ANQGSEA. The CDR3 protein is CRANTGAYEQYF. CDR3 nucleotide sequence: TGCCGCGCCAATACAGGGGCCTACGAGCAGTACTTC.

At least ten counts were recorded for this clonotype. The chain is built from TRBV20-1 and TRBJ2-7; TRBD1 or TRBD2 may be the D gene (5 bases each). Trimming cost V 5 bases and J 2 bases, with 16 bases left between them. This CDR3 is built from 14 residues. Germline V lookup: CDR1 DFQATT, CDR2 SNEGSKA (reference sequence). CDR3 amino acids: CSAPSERGPYEQYF. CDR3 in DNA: TGCAGTGCTCCCTCGGAACGGGGACCCTACGAGCAGTACTTC.

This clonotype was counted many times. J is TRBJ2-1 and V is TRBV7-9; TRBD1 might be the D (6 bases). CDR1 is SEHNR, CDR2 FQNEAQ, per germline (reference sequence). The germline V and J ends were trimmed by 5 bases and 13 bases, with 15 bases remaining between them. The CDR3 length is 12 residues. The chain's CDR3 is CASSLTGSGQFF. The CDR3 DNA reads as TGTGCCAGCAGCCTCACAGGGTCAGGTCAGTTCTTC.

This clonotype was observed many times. The CDR3 region is CASSLGTGAGANVLTF. As DNA, the CDR3 is TGTGCCAGCAGTTTAGGAACAGGGGCTGGGGCCAACGTCCTGACTTTC. The genes are TRBV28 and TRBJ2-6, with TRBD1 matching over 7 bases. The germline CDR1 and CDR2 sequences are MDHEN and SYDVKM. V gave up 2 bases and J gave up 2 bases; unmatched junction bases: 3. This CDR3 is built from 16 residues.

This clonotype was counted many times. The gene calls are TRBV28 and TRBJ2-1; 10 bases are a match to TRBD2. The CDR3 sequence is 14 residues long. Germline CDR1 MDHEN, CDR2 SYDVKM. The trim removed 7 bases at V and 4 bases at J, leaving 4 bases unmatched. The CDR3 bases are TGTGCCAGCAATGGACTAGCGGAATACAATGAGCAGTTCTTC. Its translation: CASNGLAEYNEQFF.

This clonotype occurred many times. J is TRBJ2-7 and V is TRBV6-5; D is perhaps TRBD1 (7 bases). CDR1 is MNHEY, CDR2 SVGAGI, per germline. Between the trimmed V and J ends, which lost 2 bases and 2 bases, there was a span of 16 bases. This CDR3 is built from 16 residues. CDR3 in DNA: TGTGCCAGCAGTTACGCGGGACAGTTTCTGACCTACGAGCAGTACTTC. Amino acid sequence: CASSYAGQFLTYEQYF.

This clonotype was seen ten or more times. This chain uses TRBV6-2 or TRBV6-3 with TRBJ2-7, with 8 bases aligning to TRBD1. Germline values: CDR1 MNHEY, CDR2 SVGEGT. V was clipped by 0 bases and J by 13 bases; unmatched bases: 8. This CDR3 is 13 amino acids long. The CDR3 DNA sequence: TGTGCCAGCAGTTACTCGGGGACAGGCCAAACATACTTC. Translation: CASSYSGTGQTYF.

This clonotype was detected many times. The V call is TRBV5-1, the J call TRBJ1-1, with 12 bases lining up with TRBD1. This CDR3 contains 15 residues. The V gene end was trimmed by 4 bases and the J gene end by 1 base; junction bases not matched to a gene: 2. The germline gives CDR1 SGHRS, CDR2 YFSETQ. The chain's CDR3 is CASSMGQGANTEAFF. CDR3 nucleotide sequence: TGCGCCAGCAGCATGGGACAGGGGGCGAACACTGAAGCTTTCTTT.

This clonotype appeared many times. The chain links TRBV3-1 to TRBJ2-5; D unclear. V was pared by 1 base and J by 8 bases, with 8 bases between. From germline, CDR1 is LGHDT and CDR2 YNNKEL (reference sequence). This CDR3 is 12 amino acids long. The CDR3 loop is CASSQVCETQYF. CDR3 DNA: TGTGCCAGCAGCCAAGTGTGTGAAACCCAGTACTTC.

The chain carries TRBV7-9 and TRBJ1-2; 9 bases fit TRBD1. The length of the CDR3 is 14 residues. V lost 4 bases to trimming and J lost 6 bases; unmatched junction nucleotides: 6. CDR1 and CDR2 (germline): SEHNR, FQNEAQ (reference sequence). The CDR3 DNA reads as TGTGCCAGCAGCTCTTACGGACAGGGGAATGGCTACACCTTC. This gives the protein CASSSYGQGNGYTF.

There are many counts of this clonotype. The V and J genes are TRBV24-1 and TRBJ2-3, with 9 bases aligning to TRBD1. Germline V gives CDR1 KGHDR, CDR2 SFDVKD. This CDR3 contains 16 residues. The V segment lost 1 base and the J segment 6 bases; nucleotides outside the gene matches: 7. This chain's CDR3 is CATSDLSTGGPDTQYF. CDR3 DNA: TGTGCCACCAGTGATTTAAGTACAGGGGGCCCCGATACGCAGTATTTT.

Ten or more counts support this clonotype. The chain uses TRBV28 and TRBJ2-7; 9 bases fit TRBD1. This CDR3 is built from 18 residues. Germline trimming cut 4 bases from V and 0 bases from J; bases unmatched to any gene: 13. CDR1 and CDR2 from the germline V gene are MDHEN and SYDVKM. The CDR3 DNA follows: TGTGCCAGCAGTTCCTACACCTTCCGGGACAGGGACTCCTACGAGCAGTACTTC. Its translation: CASSSYTFRDRDSYEQYF.